The 16 T cell receptor beta chains given below trace back to one sample, sequenced in a study of blood T cell repertoires in COVID-19. Some clones are missing from TCRdb's copy, which holds only in-frame ones; the method was immunoSEQ multiplex PCR. The sample carries fewer than 200,000 clones, approximately 88% recorded once. Sequencing used PBMCs or T cells enriched from blood (not recorded which). The receptors derive from a woman in her late teens or twenties who had recovered from COVID-19.

J is TRBJ2-1 and V is TRBV11-2, with 13 bases that match TRBD2. Looked up from germline, CDR1 is SGHAT and CDR2 is FQNNGV. This CDR3 comprises 17 residues. Trimming cost V 3 bases and J 6 bases; bases outside gene matches: 8. CDR3 in DNA: TGTGCCAGCAGCTTGGGTTGGACTAGCGGGGGCTCCAATGAGCAGTTCTTC. Its protein product is CASSLGWTSGGSNEQFF.

The chain combines TRBV27 with TRBJ2-7, with 8 bases that match TRBD1. Trimming at V came to 4 bases and at J to 1 base, leaving 6 bases not matched to a gene. Germline values: CDR1 MNHEY, CDR2 SMNVEV (reference sequence). This CDR3 has 15 amino acids. CDR3 bases: TGTGCCAGCAGTTCACGACAGGGGATGTCCTACGAGCAGTACTTC. Protein sequence: CASSSRQGMSYEQYF.

The genes are TRBV2 and TRBJ1-5; unclear D gene. The germline V and J ends were trimmed by 6 bases and 3 bases, with 15 bases remaining between them. Germline-derived CDR1 and CDR2 are SNHLY and FYNNEI. The CDR3 totals 15 residues. The CDR3 coding sequence is TGTGCCAGCAGGATGCAGGTTCTGCACAATCAGCCCCAGCATTTT. The encoded protein is CASRMQVLHNQPQHF.

Note on this clone: The same CDR3 is also encoded by other DNA sequences in this sample. The chain links TRBV11-2 to TRBJ1-2, with D possibly being TRBD1 (5 bases). V lost 1 base to trimming and J lost 4 bases, with 13 bases between them. The CDR3 sequence is 15 residues long. Germline-derived CDR1 and CDR2 are SGHAT and FQNNGV. The CDR3 loop is CASSLVLGVGYGYTF. DNA for the CDR3: TGTGCCAGCAGCTTAGTCTTAGGGGTCGGCTATGGCTACACCTTC.

The V gene is TRBV28, the J gene TRBJ1-5; tentatively, D is TRBD1 (5 bases). Germline CDR1 is MDHEN and CDR2 is SYDVKM. The CDR3 sequence is 13 residues long. Trimming removed 6 bases at V and 6 bases at J, with 12 bases between. The CDR3 spells CASRGQSGQPQHF. The CDR3 region has the DNA TGTGCCAGCAGAGGACAATCCGGTCAGCCCCAGCATTTT.

The rearrangement links TRBV9 to TRBJ2-5; D is possibly TRBD1 (6 bases). CDR3 length: 15 residues. Per the germline V gene, CDR1 is SGDLS and CDR2 is YYNGEE. V lost 3 bases to trimming and J lost 5 bases, with 17 bases between them. For the CDR3, the DNA is TGTGCCAGCAGCGCCGAGGGGGTACGGGGTGAGACCCAGTACTTC. It yields the protein CASSAEGVRGETQYF.

This clone has just one count. The chain employs TRBV7-2 and TRBJ2-7; 11 bases line up with TRBD2. Per germline, CDR1 SGHTA and CDR2 FQGNSA. The length of the CDR3 is 15 residues. J lost 3 bases, V lost 6 bases, and 7 bases had no gene match. CDR3: CASSFTSGSHYEQYF. The CDR3 DNA sequence: TGTGCCAGCAGTTTTACTAGCGGGAGTCACTACGAGCAGTACTTC.

This clone was picked up a small number of times. The chain carries TRBV7-9 and TRBJ2-1; 12 nucleotides match TRBD2. Losses at the gene ends were 0 bases for V and 7 bases for J; bases not matched to a gene: 4. Germline CDR1 and CDR2: SEHNR and FQNEAQ (reference sequence). This CDR3 is 16 amino acids long. For the CDR3, the DNA is TGTGCCAGCAGCTTAGCGCCTCTAGCGGGGGGGAATGAGCAGTTCTTC. It encodes CASSLAPLAGGNEQFF.

This chain joins TRBV19 and TRBJ1-1, with a weak D call TRBD1 (6 bases). Germline V CDR1 and CDR2: LNHDA, SQIVND (reference sequence). This CDR3 is 13 amino acids long. V gave up 9 bases and J gave up 5 bases, with 16 bases separating them. The CDR3 sequence is CASLGRGRTEAFF. DNA for the CDR3: TGTGCCAGCTTGGGCAGGGGTAGAACTGAAGCTTTCTTT.

This clone was observed a single time. V usage is TRBV28 and J usage is TRBJ2-3; TRBD2 aligns across 7 bases. Unmatched junction bases numbered 12, after V lost 10 bases and J lost 2 bases. The germline gives CDR1 MDHEN, CDR2 SYDVKM. The CDR3 has 15 residues. CDR3 coding DNA: TGTGCCACCGACGATATAGCGGGCCTCACAGATACGCAGTATTTT. Its translation: CATDDIAGLTDTQYF. The full variable domain, with the rest looked up from reference TRBV28 and TRBJ2-3, is DVKVTQSSRYLVKRTGEKVFLECVQDMDHENMFWYRQDPGLGLRLIYFSYDVKMKEKGDIPEGYSVSREKKERFSLILESASTNQTSMYLCATDDIAGLTDTQYFGPGTRLTVL.

This CDR3 reads CAIGPGQPNEKLFF. CDR3 DNA: TGTGCCATCGGGCCGGGACAGCCTAATGAAAAACTGTTTTTT. The chain joins TRBV10-3 to TRBJ1-4; 7 bases fit TRBD1. Germline trimming cut 8 bases from V and 3 bases from J; bases unmatched to any gene: 6. This CDR3 has 14 amino acids. Per the germline V gene, CDR1 is ENHRY and CDR2 is SYGVKD.

The CDR3 is CASSQDGGQEYGYTF. CDR3 coding DNA: TGCGCCAGCAGCCAAGACGGTGGACAGGAGTATGGCTACACCTTC. The V call is TRBV4-3, the J call TRBJ1-2; TRBD1 aligns across 7 bases. The CDR3 consists of 15 residues. Germline-derived CDR1 and CDR2 are LGHNA and YSLEER. The V and J ends lost 0 bases and 5 bases, in that order; junction bases with no gene match: 6.

The rearrangement links TRBV6-2 or TRBV6-3 to TRBJ2-7, with D tentatively TRBD1 (5 bases). Germline assignment: CDR1 MNHEY and CDR2 SVGEGT. V was shortened by 5 bases and J by 0 bases, with 8 bases between the two germline ends. This CDR3 has 13 residues. The CDR3 here is CASSLGDSYEQYF. DNA of the CDR3: TGTGCCAGCAGTCTAGGGGACTCCTACGAGCAGTACTTC.

The chain carries TRBV25-1 and TRBJ1-5, with TRBD1 matching 7 bases. J gave up 7 bases and V 4 bases, and 4 bases lay outside the gene matches. CDR3 length: 13 residues. Looked up from germline, CDR1 is MGHDK and CDR2 is SYGVNS. The DNA for the CDR3 is TGTGCCAGCAGTGGACAGGGTAGCCAGCCCCAGCATTTT. It is translated as CASSGQGSQPQHF. Supplemented by reference TRBV25-1 and TRBJ1-5, the full variable domain reads EADIYQTPRYLVIGTGKKITLECSQTMGHDKMYWYQQDPGMELHLIHYSYGVNSTEKGDLSSESTVSRIRTEHFPLTLESARPSHTSQYLCASSGQGSQPQHFGDGTRLSIL.

J is TRBJ2-3 and V is TRBV29-1; TRBD2 aligns across 15 bases. CDR3 length equals 18 residues. In germline, CDR1 is SQVTM, CDR2 ANQGSEA. Unmatched junction bases numbered 6, after V lost 0 bases and J lost 2 bases. In DNA form, the CDR3 reads TGCAGCGTTGAAGATCGGGGACTAGCGGGAGGAATCACAGATACGCAGTATTTT. Translated: CSVEDRGLAGGITDTQYF.

This chain connects TRBV25-1 to TRBJ2-2; 9 bases line up with TRBD1. CDR3 length equals 16 residues. V shed 1 base, J shed 7 bases, and the junction held 7 bases outside the gene matches. Germline assignment: CDR1 MGHDK and CDR2 SYGVNS. CDR3: CASSEWGTGSFGELFF. DNA for the CDR3: TGTGCCAGCAGTGAATGGGGGACAGGGTCATTCGGGGAGCTGTTTTTT.